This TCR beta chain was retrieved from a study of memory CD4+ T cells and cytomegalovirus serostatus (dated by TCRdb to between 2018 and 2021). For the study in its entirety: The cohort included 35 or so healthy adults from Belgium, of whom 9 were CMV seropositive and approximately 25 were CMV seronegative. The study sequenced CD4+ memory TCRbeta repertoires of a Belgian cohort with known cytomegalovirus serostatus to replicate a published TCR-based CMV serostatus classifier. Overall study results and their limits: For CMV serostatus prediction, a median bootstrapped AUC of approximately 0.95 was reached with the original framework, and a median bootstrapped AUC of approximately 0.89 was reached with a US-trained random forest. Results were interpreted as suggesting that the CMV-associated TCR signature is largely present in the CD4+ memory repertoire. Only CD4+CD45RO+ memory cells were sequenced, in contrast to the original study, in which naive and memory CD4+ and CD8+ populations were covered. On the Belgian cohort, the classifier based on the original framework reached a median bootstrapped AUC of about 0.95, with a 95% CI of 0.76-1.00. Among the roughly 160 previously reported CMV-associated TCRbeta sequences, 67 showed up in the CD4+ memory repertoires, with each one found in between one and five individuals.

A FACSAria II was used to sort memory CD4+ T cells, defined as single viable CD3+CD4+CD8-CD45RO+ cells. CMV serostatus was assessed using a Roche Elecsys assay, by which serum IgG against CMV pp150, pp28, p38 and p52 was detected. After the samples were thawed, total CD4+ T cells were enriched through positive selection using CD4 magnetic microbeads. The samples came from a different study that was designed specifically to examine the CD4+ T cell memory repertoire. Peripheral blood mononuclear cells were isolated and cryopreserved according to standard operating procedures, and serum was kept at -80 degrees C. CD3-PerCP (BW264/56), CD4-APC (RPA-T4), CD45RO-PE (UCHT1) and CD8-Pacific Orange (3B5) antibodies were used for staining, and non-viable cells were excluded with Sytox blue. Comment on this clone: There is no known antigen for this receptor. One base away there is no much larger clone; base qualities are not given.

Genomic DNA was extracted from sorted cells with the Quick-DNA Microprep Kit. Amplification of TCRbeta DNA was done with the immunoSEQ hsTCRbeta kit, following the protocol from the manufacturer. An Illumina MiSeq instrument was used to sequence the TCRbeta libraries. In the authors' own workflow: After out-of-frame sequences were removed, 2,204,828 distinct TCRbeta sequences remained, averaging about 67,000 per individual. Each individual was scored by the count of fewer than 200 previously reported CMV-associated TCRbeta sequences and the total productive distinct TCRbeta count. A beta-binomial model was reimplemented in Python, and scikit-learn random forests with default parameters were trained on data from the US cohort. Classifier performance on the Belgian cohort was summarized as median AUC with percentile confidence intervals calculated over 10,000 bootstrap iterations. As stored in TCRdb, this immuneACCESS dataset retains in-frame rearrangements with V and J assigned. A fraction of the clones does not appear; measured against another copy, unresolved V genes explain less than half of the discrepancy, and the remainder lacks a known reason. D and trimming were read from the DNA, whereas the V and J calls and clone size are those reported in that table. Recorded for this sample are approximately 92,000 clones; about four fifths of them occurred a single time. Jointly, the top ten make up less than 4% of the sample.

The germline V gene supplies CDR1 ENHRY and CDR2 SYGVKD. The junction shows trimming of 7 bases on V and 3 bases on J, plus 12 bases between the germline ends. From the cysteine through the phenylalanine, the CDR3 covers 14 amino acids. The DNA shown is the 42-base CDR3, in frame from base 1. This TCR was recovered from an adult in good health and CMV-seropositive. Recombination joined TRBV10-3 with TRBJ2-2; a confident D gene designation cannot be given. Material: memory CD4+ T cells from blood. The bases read TGTGCCATCACGGGTCAGAAAGACACCGGGGAGCTGTTTTTT. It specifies CAITGQKDTGELFF.